The 12 T cell receptor beta chains below all came from one sample that was sequenced in a study of regulatory T cells in long-lasting Graves disease. Combining iRepertoire HTBI primers with Arm-PCR of CDR3 regions, the authors built TCR beta libraries. TCRdb passed the multiplex PCR reads through MiXCR, listing each CDR3 protein once. The top ten hold 42% of the sample, which has 700,000 or so distinct CDR3 sequences, around 30% seen once. The time point denotes: persistent/refractory GD, antithyroid drugs over 5 years with positive TRAb. Following extraction of RNA from PBMCs, that RNA was used to make the TCR library. Source: peripheral blood mononuclear cells (PBMCs), taken when the disease was refractory, from a patient treated with antithyroid drugs. These receptors all come from a female donor with Graves disease.

This clonotype came up many times. This chain joins TRBV28 and TRBJ1-1; D gene uncertain. There are 13 residues in the CDR3. With 1 base removed from V and 6 bases from J, the gap between germline ends came to 9 bases. In germline, CDR1 is MDHEN, CDR2 SYDVKM. The CDR3 DNA reads as TGTGCCAGCAGTTTATTTATCCCCTCTGAAGCTTTCTTT. It encodes CASSLFIPSEAFF.

Remarks on this clonotype: Its ends do not fully match the called genes, so a read error is possible. The chain is built from TRBV2 and TRBJ1-2; 9 nucleotides match TRBD1. Germline CDR1 reads SNHLY; CDR2 reads FYNNEI. The CDR3 runs to 15 residues. The chain's CDR3 is CASILGTGRNYGHTF. In DNA form, the CDR3 reads TGTGCCAGCATTTTAGGGACAGGGCGGAACTATGGCCACACCTTC.

This clonotype was detected many times. The chain employs TRBV6-1 and TRBJ2-2, with 12 nucleotides matching TRBD2. The germline V gene has CDR1 MNHNS and CDR2 SASEGT. The CDR3 extends over 15 amino acids. The junction had 6 bases not matched to a gene; V was cut back by 7 bases and J by 6 bases. The CDR3, as DNA: TGTGCCAGCACCCAGAGGACTAGCGGGGCCGGGGAGCTGTTTTTT. It is translated as CASTQRTSGAGELFF.

The chain employs TRBV5-4 and TRBJ1-5; D gene unclear. The CDR3 is made up of 13 amino acids. V was shortened by 0 bases and J by 5 bases, with 6 bases between the two germline ends. Germline assignment: CDR1 SGHNT and CDR2 YYREEE (reference sequence). CDR3 sequence reads: CASSLDADQPQHF. The CDR3, as DNA: TGTGCCAGCAGCTTGGACGCTGATCAGCCCCAGCATTTT.

In the case of this clonotype: A much larger clone sits a single nucleotide away, making a read error possible. The chain carries TRBV6-5 and TRBJ2-7, with TRBD2 identical over 11 bases. From germline, CDR1 is MNHEY and CDR2 SVGAGI. There are 19 residues in the CDR3. The ends lost 4 bases at V and 1 base at J; junction bases unmatched: 15. The CDR3 bases are TGTGCCAGCAGTTTCACAGGGGATGGAAGGACTAGCGGGTCCTACGAGCAGTACTTC. Amino acids: CASSFTGDGRTSGSYEQYF.

In DNA form, the CDR3 reads TGCAGTGCTCGCAACCCTGGGATACCCGGGTCGGGGCAGTTCTTC. Residues: CSARNPGIPGSGQFF. The genes are TRBV20-1 and TRBJ2-1, with unresolved D. This CDR3 has 15 residues. Germline-derived CDR1 and CDR2 are DFQATT and SNEGSKA (reference sequence). V was pared by 5 bases and J by 12 bases, with 26 bases between.

The chain couples TRBV14 to TRBJ2-2, with D tentatively TRBD2 (5 bases). The CDR3 is made up of 14 amino acids. V gave up 6 bases and J gave up 5 bases, with 13 bases separating them. Germline loops: CDR1 SGHDN, CDR2 FVKESK. The CDR3 spells CASSRPGLTGELFF. CDR3 DNA: TGTGCCAGCAGTCGGCCGGGGTTGACCGGGGAGCTGTTTTTT.

In its sample, this clonotype was seen a few times. The rearrangement joins TRBV5-1 to TRBJ2-6; TRBD1 aligns across 8 bases. J lost 3 bases, V lost 0 bases, and 2 bases had no gene match. CDR1 SGHRS and CDR2 YFSETQ come from the germline V gene. The CDR3 totals 16 residues. CDR3 bases: TGCGCCAGCAGCTTGGATGGGACAGGTGGGGCCAACGTCCTGACTTTC. It yields the protein CASSLDGTGGANVLTF. Looking up the rest from reference TRBV5-1 and TRBJ2-6 gives the full variable domain: KAGVTQTPRYLIKTRGQQVTLSCSPISGHRSVSWYQQTPGQGLQFLFEYFSETQRNKGNFPGRFSGRQFSNSRSEMNVSTLELGDSALYLCASSLDGTGGANVLTFGAGSRLTVL.

This clonotype was counted between two and nine times. The chain uses TRBV4-1 and TRBJ2-5; D perhaps matches TRBD2 (5 bases). Germline CDR1 is MGHRA and CDR2 is YSYEKL. CDR3 size: 17 residues. V gave up 0 bases and J gave up 1 base, with 15 bases separating them. The CDR3 is CASSQEGSGLIQETQYF. As DNA, the CDR3 is TGCGCCAGCAGCCAAGAGGGGAGTGGATTGATCCAAGAGACCCAGTACTTC.

This clonotype occurred many times. The germline gene is not matched at one end of the junction; a read error may be the cause. This rearrangement joins TRBV13 to TRBJ1-4; D unclear. CDR3 length equals 13 residues. CDR1 PRHDT and CDR2 FYEKMQ come from the germline V gene (reference sequence). The chain's CDR3 is CASSLGELGKLFF. For the CDR3, the DNA is TGTGCCAGCAGCCTAGGAGAACTCGGAAAACTGTTTTTT.

The chain links TRBV10-1 to TRBJ2-7, with 7 bases lining up with TRBD1. There are 14 residues in the CDR3. V shed 3 bases, J shed 5 bases, and the junction held 7 bases outside the gene matches. Germline CDR1 and CDR2: WNHNN and SYGVQD (reference sequence). The CDR3 nucleotides read TGCGCCAGCAGTGAACAACTACAGGGGAACGAGCAGTACTTC. The encoded protein is CASSEQLQGNEQYF.

CDR3 in amino acids: CASSQGPWQETQYF. For the CDR3, the DNA is TGTGCCAGCAGCCAAGGCCCGTGGCAAGAGACCCAGTACTTC. The V and J genes are TRBV3-1 and TRBJ2-5; D uncertain. The CDR3 covers 14 residues. The V and J ends lost 1 base and 2 bases respectively, with 8 bases between them. Germline-derived CDR1 and CDR2 are LGHDT and YNNKEL (reference sequence).